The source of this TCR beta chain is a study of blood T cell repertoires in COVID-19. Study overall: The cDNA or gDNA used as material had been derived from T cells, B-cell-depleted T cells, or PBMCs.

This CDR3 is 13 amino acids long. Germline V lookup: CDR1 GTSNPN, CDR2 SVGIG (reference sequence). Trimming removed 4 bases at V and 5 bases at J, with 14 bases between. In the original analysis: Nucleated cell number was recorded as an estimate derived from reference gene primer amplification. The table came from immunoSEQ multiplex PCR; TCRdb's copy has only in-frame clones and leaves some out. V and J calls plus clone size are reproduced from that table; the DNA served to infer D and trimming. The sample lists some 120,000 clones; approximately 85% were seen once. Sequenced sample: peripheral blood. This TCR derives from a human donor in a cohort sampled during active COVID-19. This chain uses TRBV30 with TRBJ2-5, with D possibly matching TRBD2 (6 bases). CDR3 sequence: CAWTYFGGETQYF. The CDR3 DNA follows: TGTGCCTGGACCTATTTCGGAGGGGAGACCCAGTACTTC. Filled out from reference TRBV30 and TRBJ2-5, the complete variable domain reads SQTIHQWPATLVQPVGSPLSLECTVEGTSNPNLYWYRQAAGRGLQLLFYSVGIGQISSEVPQNLSASRPQDRQFILSSKKLLLSDSGFYLCAWTYFGGETQYFGPGTRLLVL.